The next 8 T cell receptor beta chains were all read from a single sample in a study of shared clonotypes between healthy human individuals. Clones were sequenced by immunoSEQ multiplex PCR, and TCRdb holds only the in-frame ones, with some missing. The repertoire holds about 380,000 clones, 90% to 98% seen once, with around 0.3% in the top ten. Material for sequencing was memory CD8+ T cells sorted from blood. This sample's subset: CD45RO+ cells pooled with CCR7-negative TemRA cells. The receptors originated from a man aged 25 to 40 in good health.

This sequence joins TRBV9 and TRBJ2-5; D may be TRBD1 (5 bases). V was shortened by 0 bases and J by 3 bases, with 6 bases between the two germline ends. CDR1 is SGDLS and CDR2 is YYNGEE in the germline V gene. CDR3 length equals 13 residues. CDR3 coding DNA: TGTGCCAGCAGCGTAGCCAGGGAAGAGACCCAGTACTTC. As protein: CASSVAREETQYF.

This rearrangement joins TRBV10-3 to TRBJ1-4; D perhaps matches TRBD1 (5 bases). V shed 5 bases and J shed 4 bases, with 17 bases lying between them. This CDR3 region has 16 residues. Germline V lookup: CDR1 ENHRY, CDR2 SYGVKD. For the CDR3, the DNA is TGTGCCATCAGTAGCCGGGGACCGTCGAATAATGAAAAACTGTTTTTT. The encoded protein is CAISSRGPSNNEKLFF.

The chain is built from TRBV10-3 and TRBJ2-7; D unresolved. V gave up 6 bases and J gave up 6 bases, with 9 bases separating them. The CDR3 is 11 residues long. The germline V gene has CDR1 ENHRY and CDR2 SYGVKD. CDR3 residues: CAIRTNVEQYF. The DNA for the CDR3 is TGTGCCATCAGGACGAACGTCGAGCAGTACTTC.

The chain has TRBV5-4 and TRBJ2-7, with D possibly TRBD2 on 6 matching bases. This CDR3 contains 18 residues. The germline V gene has CDR1 SGHNT and CDR2 YYREEE (reference sequence). Trimming took 4 bases from V and 6 from J, leaving 29 bases between them. The DNA for the CDR3 is TGTGCCAGCAGCATCCCGGGAGTCAATCCGACGGGCCTGTGCGAGCAGTACTTC. Residues: CASSIPGVNPTGLCEQYF.

This rearrangement joins TRBV5-4 to TRBJ1-3; maybe TRBD1 (5 bases). CDR1 is SGHNT, CDR2 YYREEE, per germline (reference sequence). The ends were cut back, 5 bases at V and 0 bases at J, with 12 bases in the middle. The CDR3 runs to 15 residues. CDR3 region: CASSSDTLSGNTIYF. In nucleotides, the CDR3 is TGTGCCAGCAGTTCGGACACTCTCTCTGGAAACACCATATATTTT.

J is TRBJ2-1 and V is TRBV28; no clear D gene. The V end lost 3 bases, the J end lost 0 bases, and 12 bases lay between the germline ends. CDR3 length: 16 residues. Per the germline V gene, CDR1 is MDHEN and CDR2 is SYDVKM. The DNA for the CDR3 is TGTGCCAGCAGTTTTGGGTCTACCGGCTCCTACAATGAGCAGTTCTTC. Translated, it gives CASSFGSTGSYNEQFF.

This chain joins TRBV30 and TRBJ2-5; a weak D match, TRBD2 (5 bases). CDR3 length equals 17 residues. Trimming left V 7 bases short and J 7 bases short, with 31 bases between. Germline assignment: CDR1 GTSNPN and CDR2 SVGIG (reference sequence). The CDR3: CASSPRALASPRVTQYF. CDR3 nucleotide sequence: TGTGCCTCCTCTCCGAGGGCTCTAGCTTCCCCAAGAGTGACCCAGTACTTC.

This clone has just one count. The chain carries TRBV21-1 and TRBJ2-7. TRBV21-1 is an annotated pseudogene. The CDR3 totals 16 residues. In nucleotides, the CDR3 is TGTGCCAGCAGCTCACGCCTCGGTACCCCGCTGGGGGAGCAGTACTTC. It is translated as CASSSRLGTPLGEQYF.